This T cell receptor (beta chain) stems from a study of blood T cells in healthy people across ages. This clonotype was detected ten times or more. CDR3 size: 12 residues. Looked up from germline, CDR1 is SGHRS and CDR2 is YFSETQ. The ends were cut back, 4 bases at V and 5 bases at J, with 10 bases in the middle. With a J-beta primer mix and a sample-barcoded 5' primer, a second PCR ran about 6 to 11 cycles. A single record per CDR3 protein comes from TCRdb applying MiXCR to the 5' RACE reads. The sample yields about 1,000,000 distinct CDR3 sequences, 35% to 50% seen once. The source material was blood. This clonotype was obtained from a woman aged 55-69 years in good health. The V call is TRBV5-1, the J call TRBJ2-7; D remains unclear. The CDR3 nucleotides are TGCGCCAGCAGCCACGAGACCAACGAGCAGTACTTC. Translation: CASSHETNEQYF.